This is a list of T cell receptor beta chains from one sample in a study of T cells in localized non-small cell lung cancer. Method: immunoSEQ multiplex PCR; TCRdb's copy keeps in-frame clones and lacks some. The table shows some 31,000 clones, with 88% occurring only once. This specimen consisted of peripheral blood, obtained before any cancer treatment. The receptors were sampled from a woman between 35 and 75 years old with stage I lung adenocarcinoma. CDR3s include the opening cysteine and the closing phenylalanine or tryptophan. D genes are given only for firm matches. Where a row states a size, it is once, few, many or the class of an expanded clone; other rows omit it.

J gene	V gene	clone size	D gene	CDR3 protein	CDR3 DNA
TRBJ2-5	TRBV18	.	.	CASSLIWGEETQYF	TGTGCCAGCTCACTGATCTGGGGGGAAGAGACCCAGTACTTC
TRBJ2-3	TRBV7-8	once	TRBD1	CASSSRSYRGPTDTQYF	TGTGCCAGCAGCAGTAGATCCTACAGGGGCCCCACAGATACGCAGTATTTT
TRBJ2-7	TRBV5-4	.	.	CASSPDNYEQYF	TGTGCCAGCAGCCCTGACAACTACGAGCAGTACTTC
TRBJ2-1	TRBV7-7	.	TRBD1	CASSLPWDLGTGGGYNEQFF	TGTGCCAGCAGCTTGCCTTGGGATTTAGGGACAGGGGGCGGGTACAATGAGCAGTTCTTC
TRBJ1-2	TRBV12-5	.	TRBD1	CASGVGTGIFEHGYTF	TGTGCTAGTGGGGTCGGGACAGGGATTTTCGAGCATGGCTACACCTTC
TRBJ2-7	TRBV14	few	.	CASSQDLRMARLYF	TGTGCCAGCAGCCAAGATTTACGAATGGCCCGGCTGTACTTC
TRBJ1-3	TRBV18	.	.	CASSSSGTGSSGNTIYF	TGTGCCAGCTCAAGCTCGGGGACGGGGAGCTCTGGAAACACCATATATTTT
TRBJ2-5	TRBV18	.	TRBD1	CASSPKGQGLETQYF	TGTGCCAGCTCACCAAAAGGACAGGGTTTGGAGACCCAGTACTTC
TRBJ2-3	TRBV4-3	.	.	CASSQERGVPLGDTQYF	TGCGCCAGCAGCCAAGAAAGGGGGGTTCCTCTGGGAGATACGCAGTATTTT
TRBJ1-1	TRBV11-2	.	.	CASSSGVQRQNTEAFF	TGTGCCAGCAGCTCTGGCGTACAGCGCCAGAACACTGAAGCTTTCTTT
TRBJ2-6	TRBV4-3	.	TRBD1	CASSRQGIFSGANVLTF	TGCGCCAGCAGCAGACAGGGCATCTTCTCTGGGGCCAACGTCCTGACTTTC
TRBJ2-2	TRBV5-1	.	TRBD2	CASSSSGGRTGELFF	TGCGCCAGCAGCTCTAGCGGGGGGCGAACCGGGGAGCTGTTTTTT
TRBJ1-5	TRBV19	.	.	CASSIQGKSNQPQHF	TGTGCCAGTAGTATTCAGGGGAAAAGCAATCAGCCCCAGCATTTT
TRBJ2-7	TRBV2	.	TRBD1	CATRRGPGQGTKQYF	TGTGCCACCAGGAGGGGACCCGGACAGGGAACCAAGCAGTACTTC
TRBJ2-3	TRBV7-7	.	.	CASSLGGANTQYF	TGTGCCAGCAGCTTAGGGGGCGCGAATACGCAGTATTTT
TRBJ2-3	TRBV12-5	.	.	CASGRASTDTQYF	TGTGCTAGTGGAAGGGCTAGCACAGATACGCAGTATTTT
TRBJ2-5	TRBV7-2	.	TRBD1	CASSYTSDRYQETQYF	TGTGCCAGCAGCTATACTTCGGACAGGTACCAAGAGACCCAGTACTTC
TRBJ1-6	TRBV9	.	.	CASSASLGVNSPLHF	TGTGCCAGCAGCGCCTCCTTGGGGGTCAATTCACCCCTCCACTTT
TRBJ2-6	TRBV6-1	.	.	CASTEGLFSGANVLTF	TGTGCCAGCACTGAGGGACTTTTCTCTGGGGCCAACGTCCTGACTTTC
TRBJ2-7	TRBV4-2	.	TRBD2	CASSQPNLAGFSYEQYF	TGTGCCAGCAGCCAACCCAATCTAGCGGGGTTCTCCTACGAGCAGTACTTC
TRBJ1-1	TRBV11-2	.	.	CASSSRENTEAFF	TGTGCCAGCAGCTCCCGTGAGAACACTGAAGCTTTCTTT
TRBJ2-1	TRBV4-1	.	TRBD2	CASSQAGTSGGLNEQFF	TGCGCCAGCAGCCAAGCCGGGACTAGCGGGGGGTTGAATGAGCAGTTCTTC
TRBJ2-5	TRBV11-2	.	TRBD2	CASSFGAGGRETQYF	TGTGCCAGCAGCTTTGGGGCGGGGGGGCGTGAGACCCAGTACTTC
TRBJ1-5	TRBV4-3	.	TRBD1	CASSQGKDRYNQPQHF	TGCGCCAGCAGCCAAGGAAAGGACAGGTACAATCAGCCCCAGCATTTT
TRBJ1-2	TRBV5-1	.	.	CASSLDSLYGYTF	TGCGCCAGCAGCTTGGACAGCCTCTATGGCTACACCTTC
TRBJ1-5	TRBV19	.	.	CASSINTYKDHYQGQHF	TGTGCCAGTAGTATCAACACCTACAAGGATCACTATCAGGGCCAGCATTTT
TRBJ2-1	TRBV7-3	.	TRBD1	CASSSDRGRENEQFF	TGTGCCAGCAGCTCCGACAGGGGGCGCGAGAATGAGCAGTTCTTC
TRBJ2-3	TRBV7-3	.	TRBD2	CASSLSRGGEDTQYF	TGTGCCAGCAGCTTATCGCGGGGGGGCGAAGATACGCAGTATTTT
TRBJ1-5	TRBV7-9	.	.	CASSLGGYNQPQHF	TGTGCCAGCAGCTTAGGAGGGTACAATCAGCCCCAGCATTTT
TRBJ2-7	TRBV19	.	.	CASSARDFTQQYF	TGTGCCAGTAGCGCCAGGGATTTTACTCAGCAGTACTTC
TRBJ2-5	TRBV2	.	TRBD2	CASSLLAGGPVTQYF	TGTGCCAGCAGTTTACTAGCGGGGGGGCCGGTGACCCAGTACTTC
TRBJ1-2	TRBV14	.	TRBD1	CASSQIIGTGRYGYTF	TGTGCCAGCAGCCAGATAATCGGGACAGGCAGATATGGCTACACCTTC